This T cell receptor beta chain was sequenced in a study of shared clonotypes between healthy human individuals. All the donors were Caucasian adults who lived in Nashville, Tennessee. To note about this clone: At the DNA level, this CDR3 is encoded by other sequences in the same sample as well.

The genomic DNA of each subset was split evenly across several immunoSEQ plates. The table came from immunoSEQ multiplex PCR; TCRdb's copy has only in-frame clones and leaves some out. The sample carries 2 million to 2.5 million clones, more than 85% recorded once. Germline CDR1 and CDR2: LNHDA and SQIVND (reference sequence). V was pared by 8 bases and J by 0 bases, with 13 bases between. This CDR3 comprises 14 residues. The receptor was isolated from a man aged 18 to 29 in good health. Some clones in this sample may be carry-over from other donors' samples. The V and J genes are TRBV19 and TRBJ1-1; no definite D call. The sequenced material came from naive CD4+ T cells from PBMCs. The subset denotes: CD45RA+ positively selected. In nucleotides, the CDR3 is TGTGCCAGTTCCCCGACGGTCATGAACACTGAAGCTTTCTTT. Its protein is CASSPTVMNTEAFF.